This TCR beta chain appears in the sequencing data of a study of cytomegalovirus exposure and HLA in healthy donors. Study overall: Later, an analysis reported that the 110 or so validation repertoires had used the same platform as the roughly 720 first-cohort repertoires. Study outcomes and limitations: Most observed TCR sequences were rare, whereas some public TCRs were detected in many donors. In vitro testing confirmed a few CMV-associated chains as specific for CMV antigens.

A remark on this clone: The antigen is unknown.

Germline V CDR1 and CDR2: SGHRS, YFSETQ. V lost 5 bases and J lost 5; bases outside the gene matches: 8. This CDR3 contains 15 residues. Profiling relied on immunoSEQ multiplex PCR, and the TCRdb table lists in-frame clones only, not all of them. The table includes about 130,000 clones, roughly nine tenths detected once. The sequenced sample consisted of PBMCs. This chain uses TRBV5-1 with TRBJ2-3; 10 nucleotides align to TRBD1. This TCR was recovered from a woman between 18 and 29 years old in good health and CMV-seronegative. CDR3 amino acids: CASSLTGGFLDTQYF. The CDR3 bases are TGCGCCAGCAGTTTGACAGGGGGCTTCCTAGATACGCAGTATTTT.